This TCR beta chain was found in a study of beta chain features in type 1 diabetes (dated by TCRdb to the late 2010s). About the full investigation: Patients and healthy donors did not differ in mean age, gender distribution, total cell number or subset yield. Across all samples, about 110 million sorted cells were examined, and cell number per subset correlated strongly with RNA yield. Whereas all 28 donors provided naive and central memory subsets, regulatory and stem cell-like memory subsets were isolated from just 8 patients and roughly 8 healthy donors. The study compared the TCRB repertoires of sorted circulating CD4+ T cell subsets in recently diagnosed type 1 diabetes patients with those in matched healthy donors.

Study-level results and caveats: In all four CD4+ subsets, TCRB CDR3 length was moderately but significantly shorter in type 1 diabetes patients. PCR might favor shorter templates, but patient and control samples were amplified and corrected together, so any skew would affect both groups equally. Naive, central memory and regulatory TCRB repertoires appeared to be more similar among patients than among healthy donors. Because the HLA sub-analyses included only small numbers of individuals, any influence of HLA type on TCRB rearrangement was left unresolved. Because cDNA was sequenced instead of genomic DNA, activated cells with high expression could be over-represented, although the groups did not differ in activation or CD3 levels. At VDJ recombination sites, patients with type 1 diabetes made fewer insertions and deleted more nucleotides, a pattern implying thymic rearrangement abnormalities.

Each donor gave one peripheral blood draw, averaging approximately 120 mL, which was collected into heparinised tubes. Using a panel that included CD45RO, CCR7, CD25, CD127, CD95 and CD27, naive, central memory, regulatory and stem cell-like memory CD4+ T cells were sorted on a BD FACSAria II. A purity above 98% was achieved for all sorted populations. PBMCs were isolated right away by Lymphoprep density gradient centrifugation and were stained directly, without culture. Samples were stained and sorted in pairs, with one healthy donor and one patient per experiment, so that batch effects were minimized. The High Capacity cDNA Reverse Transcription Kit was used to reverse transcribe all of the isolated RNA, meaning that expressed TCRB transcripts were what got sequenced. Deep immunoSEQ sequencing was applied to naive, central memory and regulatory T cell samples, giving an average of roughly 3.5 million total reads per sample. After sorted cells were lysed in RLT buffer, RNA was extracted with DNase-treated RNeasy Micro or Mini kits, with the choice depending on cell number. To prevent cross-contamination, every cell subset was processed on its own, while patient and healthy donor samples were processed together. TCRB sequences were amplified from cDNA with the immunoSEQ multiplex PCR, producing 87-bp fragments spanning the CDR3 region. Sequencing of the amplicons was performed on the Illumina HiSeq platform. The original methods were these. Synthetic template baselines were used to correct PCR bias computationally, reads within Hamming distance 2 were collapsed, and singletons that could not be merged were discarded. Reads were aligned against IMGT to assign V, D and J genes, CDR3 length and insertions or deletions at six rearrangement sites. Within each subset, clonotype counts were normalized to the number of sorted cells before true diversity and Gini coefficients were calculated with the tcR R package. The overlap coefficient, calculated on TCRB nucleotide sequences, was used to quantify repertoire sharing. As a proxy for the pre-selection repertoire, out-of-frame TCRB sequences from naive cells were analyzed. In its TCRdb copy, this immuneACCESS table keeps in-frame sequences only and misses some clones. Where compared with another copy, unresolved V genes explain less than half of these, and the others have no known cause. V and J calls and clone size are as listed in that table; D and trimming were resolved from the DNA. The table for this sample lists 900,000 or so clones; roughly 16% of them were counted only once. About 0.02% of the sample is in the top ten clones.

As regards this clone: What this receptor recognizes is not known. Base qualities are not at hand, and no much larger clone is one base apart.

At the junction V is shortened by 7 bases and J by 3 bases, with 12 bases in between. The CDR3 numbers 13 residues from cysteine through phenylalanine. The retained sequence is limited to the CDR3, 39 bases, with the frame set at the first base. The germline V gene provides CDR1 LGHNT and CDR2 FRNRAP. This TCR was sampled from a woman aged 18-30 years in good health. Sequencing was done on a sample of naive CD4+ T cells from blood. The sample's cell subset or site label is to be understood as: true naive CD4+ T cells. This receptor chain uses TRBV12-5 and TRBJ1-1; no D gene can be assigned with confidence. The CDR3 has the sequence CASAQREDTEAFF. The base sequence is TGTGCTAGTGCCCAAAGAGAGGACACTGAAGCTTTCTTT.